This is a list of T cell receptor beta chains from one sample in a study of blood T cell repertoires in COVID-19. The protocol was immunoSEQ multiplex PCR, while the TCRdb copy is restricted to in-frame clones and leaves out a portion. The data contain roughly 72,000 clones, 75% to 90% of them seen just once; the ten biggest clones take up approximately 2.5%. Material: peripheral blood. Receptor source: a human donor in a cohort sampled during active COVID-19. Both conserved end residues are part of each CDR3. The D gene is left open where the match is weak. Rows may omit the clone size; those that give it use once, few, many or a size class.

TRBJ2-7 | TRBD2 | . | TRBV7-2 | CASSLTSGAGEQYF | TGTGCCAGCAGCCTGACTAGCGGGGCTGGGGAGCAGTACTTC
TRBJ2-1 | . | . | TRBV9 | CASSVDSLANTPGEQFF | TGTGCCAGCAGCGTAGACTCGTTGGCTAACACCCCGGGTGAGCAGTTCTTC
TRBJ2-2 | TRBD2 | . | TRBV27 | CASRGTSGYTGELFF | TGTGCCAGCAGAGGGACTAGCGGGTACACCGGGGAGCTGTTTTTT
TRBJ1-5 | . | . | TRBV6-5 | CASSTPGDQPQHF | TGTGCCAGCAGTACGCCAGGGGATCAGCCCCAGCATTTT
TRBJ2-7 | TRBD2 | . | TRBV28 | CASSLITSGSYEQYF | TGTGCCAGCAGTTTAATTACTAGCGGCTCCTACGAGCAGTACTTC
TRBJ2-1 | TRBD2 | . | TRBV6-6 | CASSPGTSGNNEQFF | TGTGCCAGCAGTCCCGGGACTAGCGGCAACAATGAGCAGTTCTTC
TRBJ2-2 | TRBD2 | . | TRBV25-1 | CASSEGWSGGNTGELFF | TGTGCCAGCAGTGAAGGTTGGAGCGGGGGGAACACCGGGGAGCTGTTTTTT
TRBJ2-5 | TRBD2 | . | TRBV4-3 | CASSQVRTSGKETQYF | TGCGCCAGCAGCCAAGTAAGGACTAGCGGAAAAGAGACCCAGTACTTC
TRBJ2-1 | . | . | TRBV5-3 | CARRRDRATYNEQFF | TGTGCCAGAAGACGCGACAGAGCTACCTACAATGAGCAGTTCTTC
TRBJ2-5 | . | . | TRBV7-9 | CATPRQETQYF | TGTGCCACCCCACGGCAAGAGACCCAGTACTTC
TRBJ2-3 | . | . | TRBV29-1 | CSVGKGDTQYF | TGCAGCGTGGGAAAGGGGGATACGCAGTATTTT
TRBJ1-5 | TRBD1 | . | TRBV6-6 | CASTSGGSNQPQHF | TGTGCCAGCACCTCAGGGGGGAGCAATCAGCCCCAGCATTTT
TRBJ2-2 | . | . | TRBV4-3 | CASSQEGALTGELFF | TGCGCCAGCAGCCAAGAAGGGGCGCTCACCGGGGAGCTGTTTTTT
TRBJ2-7 | . | few | TRBV7-9 | CASSSSGSPNSYEQYF | TGTGCCAGCAGCTCCTCGGGGAGTCCTAACTCCTACGAGCAGTACTTC
TRBJ2-7 | . | once | TRBV18 | CASSPGAGLEGEQYF | TGTGCCAGCTCACCGGGGGCGGGCCTAGAGGGCGAGCAGTACTTC
TRBJ2-1 | . | . | TRBV9 | CASSVAGNPEEQFF | TGTGCCAGCAGCGTAGCTGGCAACCCGGAGGAGCAGTTCTTC
TRBJ2-3 | . | . | TRBV3-1/TRBV3-2 | CASSQDRTGWGTDTQYF | TGTGCCAGCAGCCAAGACCGGACGGGATGGGGCACAGATACGCAGTATTTT
TRBJ1-1 | TRBD1 | . | TRBV29-1 | CSVRQGGMNTEAFF | TGCAGCGTACGACAGGGAGGTATGAACACTGAAGCTTTCTTT
TRBJ1-6 | . | . | TRBV9 | CASSSTPNSPLHF | TGTGCCAGCAGCTCGACTCCTAATTCACCCCTCCACTTT
TRBJ2-7 | . | . | TRBV5-6 | CASSLKQSSYEQYF | TGTGCCAGCAGCTTGAAACAGAGCTCCTACGAGCAGTACTTC
TRBJ2-2 | . | . | TRBV9 | CASNGGITGELFF | TGTGCCAGCAATGGCGGTATCACCGGGGAGCTGTTTTTT
TRBJ2-3 | TRBD1 | . | TRBV7-3 | CASSWGQLSTDTQYF | TGTGCCAGCAGCTGGGGACAGCTAAGCACAGATACGCAGTATTTT
TRBJ2-7 | TRBD1 | . | TRBV16 | CASSPQTGEYEQYF | TGTGCCAGCAGCCCCCAGACAGGGGAATACGAGCAGTACTTC
TRBJ1-1 | . | . | TRBV5-1 | CASSLGGSRTEAFF | TGCGCCAGCAGCTTGGGCGGAAGCCGGACTGAAGCTTTCTTT
TRBJ2-6 | TRBD2 | . | TRBV10-2 | CASSGSGASSGANVLTF | TGCGCCAGCAGTGGCAGCGGGGCCAGCTCTGGGGCCAACGTCCTGACTTTC
TRBJ1-1 | . | . | TRBV6-6 | CASRPRQKDEAFF | TGTGCCAGCAGACCAAGACAGAAAGATGAAGCTTTCTTT
TRBJ1-5 | . | few | TRBV7-9 | CASSFQGNGNQPQHF | TGTGCCAGCAGCTTTCAGGGTAATGGCAATCAGCCCCAGCATTTT
TRBJ2-3 | . | . | TRBV27 | CASSLGGWSTDTQYF | TGTGCCAGCAGTTTAGGCGGGTGGAGCACAGATACGCAGTATTTT
TRBJ2-4 | . | once | TRBV5-1 | CASSFTPEGAKNIQYF | TGCGCCAGCAGCTTTACGCCGGAGGGAGCCAAAAACATTCAGTACTTC